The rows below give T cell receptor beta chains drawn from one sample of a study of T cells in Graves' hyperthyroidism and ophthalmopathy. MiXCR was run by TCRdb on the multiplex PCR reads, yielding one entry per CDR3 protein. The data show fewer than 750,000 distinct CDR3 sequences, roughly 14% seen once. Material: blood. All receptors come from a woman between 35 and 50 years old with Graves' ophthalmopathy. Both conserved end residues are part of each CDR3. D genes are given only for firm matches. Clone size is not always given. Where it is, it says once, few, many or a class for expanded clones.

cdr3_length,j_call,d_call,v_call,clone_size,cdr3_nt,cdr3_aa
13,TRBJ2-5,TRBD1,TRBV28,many,TGTTCTGACCCCGGGACAGGGGGGGAGACCCAGTACTTC,CSDPGTGGETQYF
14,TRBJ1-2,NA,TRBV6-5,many,TGTGCCAGCAGTTACTCCGCAGGGGCGCAAGGCTACACCTTC,CASSYSAGAQGYTF
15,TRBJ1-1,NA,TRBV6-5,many,TGTGCCAGCATTTCGGCAGGTGCTATGAACACTGAAGCTTTCTTT,CASISAGAMNTEAFF
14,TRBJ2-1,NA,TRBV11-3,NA,TGTGCCAGCAGCCGGGGGAAGGGCTACAATGAGCAGTTCTTC,CASSRGKGYNEQFF
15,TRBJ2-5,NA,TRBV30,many,TGTGCCGTCGTCGCGACAGGGACTGGAGTGGAGACCCAGTACTTC,CAVVATGTGVETQYF
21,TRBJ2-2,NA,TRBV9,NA,TGTGCCAGCAGCGCCCTTCCTTGGGGGGCGGGAGCCCGTGCGAACACCGGGGAGCTGTTTTTT,CASSALPWGAGARANTGELFF
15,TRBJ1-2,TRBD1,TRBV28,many,TGTGCCAGCAGTTCACCGGGACAGGGCCTTCATGGCTACACCTTC,CASSSPGQGLHGYTF
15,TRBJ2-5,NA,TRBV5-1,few,TGCGCCAGCAGCTTGGCGACAAGGACTCAAGAGACCCAGTACTTC,CASSLATRTQETQYF
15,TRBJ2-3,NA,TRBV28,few,TGTGCCAGCAGTTTAACCGGGGGACGACTCGATACGCAGTATTTT,CASSLTGGRLDTQYF
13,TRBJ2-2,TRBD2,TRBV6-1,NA,TGTGCCAGCAAAGCGGGAGGCACCGGGGAGCTGTTTTTT,CASKAGGTGELFF
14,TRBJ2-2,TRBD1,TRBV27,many,TGTGCCAGCAAGGTGGCAGGGGGCTTCGGGGAGCTGTTTTTT,CASKVAGGFGELFF
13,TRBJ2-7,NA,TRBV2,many,TGTGCCAGCCGAGCGGACTCAGCCTACGAGCAGTACTTC,CASRADSAYEQYF
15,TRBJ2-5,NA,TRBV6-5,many,TGTGCCAGCAGTTACCTAGGGACAAGGCAAGAGACCCAGTACTTC,CASSYLGTRQETQYF
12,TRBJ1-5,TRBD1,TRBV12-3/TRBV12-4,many,TGTGCCAGCAGACAGGGGGATCAGCCCCAGCATTTT,CASRQGDQPQHF
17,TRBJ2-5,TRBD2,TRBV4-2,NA,TGTGCCAGCAGCCAAGGACTAGCGGGGGGTCGGGGTGAGACCCAGTACTTC,CASSQGLAGGRGETQYF
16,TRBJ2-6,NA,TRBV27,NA,TGTGCCAGCAGTTCCTTGGCGGTCTCTGGGGCCAACGTCCTGACTTTC,CASSSLAVSGANVLTF
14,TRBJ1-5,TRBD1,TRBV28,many,TGTGCCAGCAGCCCAGGACAGGCCAATCAGCCCCAGCATTTT,CASSPGQANQPQHF
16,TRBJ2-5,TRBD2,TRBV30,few,TGTGCCTGGAGTGTATCCCTAGCGGGGGGCCAAGAGACCCAGTACTTC,CAWSVSLAGGQETQYF
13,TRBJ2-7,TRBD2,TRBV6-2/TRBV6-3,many,TGTGCCAGCAGAGCGGGAGGCCGGGGGGAGCAGTACTTC,CASRAGGRGEQYF
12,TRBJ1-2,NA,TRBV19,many,TGTGCCAGTACCTCAAATTGGGCGGGCTACACCTTC,CASTSNWAGYTF
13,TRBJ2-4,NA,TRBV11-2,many,TGTGCCAGCAGCTTAGCCAGTTCCAACATTCAGTACTTC,CASSLASSNIQYF
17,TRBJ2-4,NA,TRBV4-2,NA,TGTGCCAGCAGCCAAGACACAGGTGGTTACACCAAAAACATTCAGTACTTC,CASSQDTGGYTKNIQYF
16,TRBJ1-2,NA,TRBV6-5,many,TGTGCCAGCAGTTACTCTTTGACAGGAGACCTCTATGGCTACACCTTC,CASSYSLTGDLYGYTF
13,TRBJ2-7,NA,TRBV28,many,TGTGCCAGCAGTTTAAAGGACACCTCGGGACAGTACTTC,CASSLKDTSGQYF
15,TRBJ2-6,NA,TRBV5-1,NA,TGCGCCAGCAGCTTGGACGTCTCTGGGGCCAACGTCCTGACTTTC,CASSLDVSGANVLTF
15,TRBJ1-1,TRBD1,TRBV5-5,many,TGTGCCAGCAGCGAATGGACAGGGGGCACGACTGAAGCTTTCTTT,CASSEWTGGTTEAFF
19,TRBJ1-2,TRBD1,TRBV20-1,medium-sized,TGCAGTGCTAGAGATGGGACTGGACAGGGTCTCGCGGTCCACTATGGCTACACCTTC,CSARDGTGQGLAVHYGYTF
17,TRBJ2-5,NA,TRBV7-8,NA,TGTGCCAGCAGCTTGAATGCCGGGACCACCGGCGGCGAGACCCAGTACTTC,CASSLNAGTTGGETQYF
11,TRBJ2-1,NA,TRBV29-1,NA,TGCAGCGTTTCCAGGGTGGATGAGCAGTTCTTC,CSVSRVDEQFF
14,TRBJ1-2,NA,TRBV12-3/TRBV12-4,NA,TGTGCCAGCAGTTTAGTGTGGAAGGGCTATGGCTACACCTTC,CASSLVWKGYGYTF
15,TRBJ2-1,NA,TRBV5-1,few,TGCGCCAGCAGCTGGCCGGGCACAGGGCTCGATGAGCAGTTCTTC,CASSWPGTGLDEQFF
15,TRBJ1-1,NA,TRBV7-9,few,TGTGCCAGCAGCTCCATAGAGGCGGTGAACACTGAAGCTTTCTTT,CASSSIEAVNTEAFF
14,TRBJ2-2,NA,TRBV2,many,TGTGCCAGCAGTGCCGCCGTCATCACCGGGGAGCTGTTTTTT,CASSAAVITGELFF
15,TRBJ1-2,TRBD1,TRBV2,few,TGTGCCAGCAGCTCTTCGGGTGGGACAGAATATGGCTACACCTTC,CASSSSGGTEYGYTF
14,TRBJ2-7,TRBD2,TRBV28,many,TGTGCCACCGATGAGACTAGCGGGATCTACGAGCAGTACTTC,CATDETSGIYEQYF
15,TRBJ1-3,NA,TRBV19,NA,TGTGCCAGTAGTATAGGGCCGCGCTCTGGAAACACCATATATTTT,CASSIGPRSGNTIYF